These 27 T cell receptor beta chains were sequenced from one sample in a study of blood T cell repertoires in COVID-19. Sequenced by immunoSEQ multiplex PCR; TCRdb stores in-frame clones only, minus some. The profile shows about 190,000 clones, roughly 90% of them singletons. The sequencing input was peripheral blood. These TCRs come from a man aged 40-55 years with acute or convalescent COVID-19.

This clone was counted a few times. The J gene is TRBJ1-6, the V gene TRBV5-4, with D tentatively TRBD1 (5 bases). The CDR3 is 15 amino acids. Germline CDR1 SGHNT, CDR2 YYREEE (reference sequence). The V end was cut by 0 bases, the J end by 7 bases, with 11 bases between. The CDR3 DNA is TGTGCCAGCAGCTTGGGCGGGGCTGAGAATTCACCCCTCCACTTT. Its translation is CASSLGGAENSPLHF.

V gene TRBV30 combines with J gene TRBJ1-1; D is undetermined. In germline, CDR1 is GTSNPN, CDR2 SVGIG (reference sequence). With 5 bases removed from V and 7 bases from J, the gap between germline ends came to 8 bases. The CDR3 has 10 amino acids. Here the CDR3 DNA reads TGTGCCTGGGGCCGAGGTGAAGCTTTCTTT. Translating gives CAWGRGEAFF.

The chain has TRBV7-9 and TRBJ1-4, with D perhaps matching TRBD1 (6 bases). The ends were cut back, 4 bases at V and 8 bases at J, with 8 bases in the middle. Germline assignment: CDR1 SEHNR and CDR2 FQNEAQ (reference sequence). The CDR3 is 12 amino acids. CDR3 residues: CASSSGQEKLFF. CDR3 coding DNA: TGTGCCAGCAGCTCCGGACAGGAAAAACTGTTTTTT.

Here the CDR3 DNA reads TGTGCCAGCACCCGAGGGGGGGCTTCCACAGATACGCAGTATTTT. This sequence encodes CASTRGGASTDTQYF. This chain uses TRBV5-4 with TRBJ2-3, with D possibly matching TRBD2 (7 bases). In germline, CDR1 is SGHNT, CDR2 YYREEE (reference sequence). The CDR3 has 15 amino acids. The V end was cut by 6 bases, the J end by 2 bases, with 16 bases between.

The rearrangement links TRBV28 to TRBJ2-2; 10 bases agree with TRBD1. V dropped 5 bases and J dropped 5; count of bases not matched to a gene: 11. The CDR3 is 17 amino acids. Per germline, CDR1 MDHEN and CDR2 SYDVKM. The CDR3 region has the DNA TGTGCCAGCAGTCCGTTTGGACAGGGGGTATTTACCGGGGAGCTGTTTTTT. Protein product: CASSPFGQGVFTGELFF. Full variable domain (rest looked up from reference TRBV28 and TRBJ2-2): DVKVTQSSRYLVKRTGEKVFLECVQDMDHENMFWYRQDPGLGLRLIYFSYDVKMKEKGDIPEGYSVSREKKERFSLILESASTNQTSMYLCASSPFGQGVFTGELFFGEGSRLTVL.

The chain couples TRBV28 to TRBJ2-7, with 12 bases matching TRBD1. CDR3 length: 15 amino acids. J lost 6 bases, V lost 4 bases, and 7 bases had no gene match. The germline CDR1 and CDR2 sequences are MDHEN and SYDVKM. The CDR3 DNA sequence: TGTGCCAGCAGTTCCCCGGGACAGGGGGCTGGCGAGCAGTACTTC. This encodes CASSSPGQGAGEQYF. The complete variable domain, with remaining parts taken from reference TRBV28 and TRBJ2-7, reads DVKVTQSSRYLVKRTGEKVFLECVQDMDHENMFWYRQDPGLGLRLIYFSYDVKMKEKGDIPEGYSVSREKKERFSLILESASTNQTSMYLCASSSPGQGAGEQYFGPGTRLTVT.

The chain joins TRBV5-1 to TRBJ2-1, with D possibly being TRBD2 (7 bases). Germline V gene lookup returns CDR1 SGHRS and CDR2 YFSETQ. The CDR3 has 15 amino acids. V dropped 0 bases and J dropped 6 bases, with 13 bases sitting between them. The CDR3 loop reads CASSLEGGAANEQFF. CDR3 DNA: TGCGCCAGCAGCTTGGAAGGGGGGGCCGCCAATGAGCAGTTCTTC.

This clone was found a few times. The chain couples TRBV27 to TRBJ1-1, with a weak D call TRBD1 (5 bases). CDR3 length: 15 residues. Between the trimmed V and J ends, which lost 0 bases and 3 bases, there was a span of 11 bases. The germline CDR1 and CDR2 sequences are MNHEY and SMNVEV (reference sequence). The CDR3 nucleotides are TGTGCCAGCAGTTTATCCCGCCAGGGCCACACTGAAGCTTTCTTT. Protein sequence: CASSLSRQGHTEAFF.

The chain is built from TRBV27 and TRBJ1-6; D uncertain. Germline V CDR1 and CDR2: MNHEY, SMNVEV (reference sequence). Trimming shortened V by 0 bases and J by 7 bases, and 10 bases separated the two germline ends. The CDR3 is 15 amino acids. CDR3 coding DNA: TGTGCCAGCAGTTTATCTCGGGGTATGAATTCACCCCTCCACTTT. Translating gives CASSLSRGMNSPLHF.

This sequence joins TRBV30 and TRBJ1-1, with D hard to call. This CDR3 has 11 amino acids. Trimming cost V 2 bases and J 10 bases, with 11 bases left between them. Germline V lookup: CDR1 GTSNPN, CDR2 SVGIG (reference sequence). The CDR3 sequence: CAWSQDEGAFF. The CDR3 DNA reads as TGTGCCTGGAGTCAGGATGAGGGAGCTTTCTTT.

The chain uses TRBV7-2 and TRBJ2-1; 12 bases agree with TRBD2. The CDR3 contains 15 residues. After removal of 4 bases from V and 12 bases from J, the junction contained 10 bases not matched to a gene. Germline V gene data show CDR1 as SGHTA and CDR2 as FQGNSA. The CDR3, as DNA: TGTGCCAGCAGCTCACCTAGCGGGGGGGCTTTTGTGCAGTTCTTC. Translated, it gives CASSSPSGGAFVQFF.

The CDR3 loop is CASRGKRGTSNQPQHF. The CDR3 nucleotides read TGTGCCAGCAGGGGGAAAAGGGGGACAAGCAATCAGCCCCAGCATTTT. The J gene is TRBJ1-5, the V gene TRBV2; a possible D gene is TRBD1 (6 bases). Germline V gene sequence: CDR1 SNHLY, CDR2 FYNNEI. V was pared by 6 bases and J by 1 base, with 16 bases between. CDR3 length: 16 amino acids.

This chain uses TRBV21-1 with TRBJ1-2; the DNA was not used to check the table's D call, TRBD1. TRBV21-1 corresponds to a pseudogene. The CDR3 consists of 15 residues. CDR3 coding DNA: TGTGCCAGCTCTTCCCCCCCAGGAAGGAACTATGGCTACACCTTC. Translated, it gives CASSSPPGRNYGYTF.

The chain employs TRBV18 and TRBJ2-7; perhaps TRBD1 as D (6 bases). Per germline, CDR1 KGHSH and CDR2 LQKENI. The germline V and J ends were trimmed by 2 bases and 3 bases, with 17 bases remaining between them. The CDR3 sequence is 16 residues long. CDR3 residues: CASSPEDSPSFYEQYF. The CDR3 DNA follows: TGTGCCAGCTCACCAGAGGACAGTCCTTCTTTCTACGAGCAGTACTTC.

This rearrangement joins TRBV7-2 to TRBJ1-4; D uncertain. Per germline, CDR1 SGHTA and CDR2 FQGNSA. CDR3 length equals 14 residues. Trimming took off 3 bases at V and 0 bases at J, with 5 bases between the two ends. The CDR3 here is CASSLSATNEKLFF. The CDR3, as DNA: TGTGCCAGCAGCTTGTCCGCAACTAATGAAAAACTGTTTTTT.

DNA of the CDR3: TGTGCCAGCAGCCAAAAGCTTCAAACGAATGAGCAGTTCTTC. Translated: CASSQKLQTNEQFF. The gene calls are TRBV3-1 (or the pseudogene TRBV3-2) and TRBJ2-1; D gene uncertain. CDR1 is LGHDT and CDR2 is YNNKEL in the germline V gene (reference sequence). V was shortened by 2 bases and J by 7 bases, with 12 bases between the two germline ends. The CDR3 is 14 amino acids.

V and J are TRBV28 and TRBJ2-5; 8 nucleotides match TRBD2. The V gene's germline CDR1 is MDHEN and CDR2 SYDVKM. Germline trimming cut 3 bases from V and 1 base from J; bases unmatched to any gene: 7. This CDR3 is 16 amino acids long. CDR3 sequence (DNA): TGTGCCAGCAGTTTCGCGGGACTAGGGCTCCAAGAGACCCAGTACTTC. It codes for CASSFAGLGLQETQYF.

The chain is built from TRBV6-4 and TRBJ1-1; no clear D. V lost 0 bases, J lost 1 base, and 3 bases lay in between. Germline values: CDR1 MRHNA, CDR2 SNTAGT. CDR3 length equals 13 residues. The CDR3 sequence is CASSDSSNTEAFF. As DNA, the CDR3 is TGTGCCAGCAGTGACTCCTCGAACACTGAAGCTTTCTTT.

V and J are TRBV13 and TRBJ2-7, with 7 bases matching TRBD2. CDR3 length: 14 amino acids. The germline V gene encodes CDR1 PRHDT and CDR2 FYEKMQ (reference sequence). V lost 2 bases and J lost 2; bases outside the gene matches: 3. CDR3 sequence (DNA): TGTGCCAGCAGCTTATGGGGGGGTACCTACGAGCAGTACTTC. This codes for CASSLWGGTYEQYF.

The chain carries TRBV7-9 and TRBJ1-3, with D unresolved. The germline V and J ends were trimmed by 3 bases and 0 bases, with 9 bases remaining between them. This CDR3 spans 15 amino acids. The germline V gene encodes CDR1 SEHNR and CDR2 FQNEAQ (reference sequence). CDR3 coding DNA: TGTGCCAGCAGCTTCAGTGGCCCCTCTGGAAACACCATATATTTT. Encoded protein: CASSFSGPSGNTIYF.

The CDR3 bases are TGTGCCAGCAGCTTACTGGTGAGCGGGTTACTCTCCTACGAGCAGTACTTC. It translates to CASSLLVSGLLSYEQYF. The genes are TRBV7-2 and TRBJ2-7; possible D gene TRBD2, 6 bases. CDR1 SGHTA and CDR2 FQGNSA come from the germline V gene. The V end lost 2 bases, the J end lost 0 bases, and 17 bases lay between the germline ends. This CDR3 contains 17 residues.

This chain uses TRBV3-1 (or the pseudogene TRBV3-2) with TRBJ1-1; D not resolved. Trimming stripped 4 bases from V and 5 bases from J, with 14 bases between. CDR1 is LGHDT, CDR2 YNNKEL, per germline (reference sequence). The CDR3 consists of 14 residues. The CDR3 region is CASSPVGSGTEAFF. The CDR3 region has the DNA TGTGCCAGCAGCCCCGTAGGAAGCGGAACTGAAGCTTTCTTT.

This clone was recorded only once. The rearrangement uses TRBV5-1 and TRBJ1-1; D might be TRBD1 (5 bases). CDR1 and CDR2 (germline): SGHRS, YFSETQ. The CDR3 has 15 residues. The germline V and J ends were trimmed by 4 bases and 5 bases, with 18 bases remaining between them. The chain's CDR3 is CASSLDTGATTEAFF. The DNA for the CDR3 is TGCGCCAGCAGCCTGGACACGGGTGCAACGACTGAAGCTTTCTTT.

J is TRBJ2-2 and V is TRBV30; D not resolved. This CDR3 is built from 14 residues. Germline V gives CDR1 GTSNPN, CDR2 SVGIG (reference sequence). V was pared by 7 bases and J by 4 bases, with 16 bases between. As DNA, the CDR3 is TGTGCCTTCAGACCCGGCAGAGGCACCGGGGAGCTGTTTTTT. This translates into CAFRPGRGTGELFF. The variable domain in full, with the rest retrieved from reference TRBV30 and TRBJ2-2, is SQTIHQWPATLVQPVGSPLSLECTVEGTSNPNLYWYRQAAGRGLQLLFYSVGIGQISSEVPQNLSASRPQDRQFILSSKKLLLSDSGFYLCAFRPGRGTGELFFGEGSRLTVL.

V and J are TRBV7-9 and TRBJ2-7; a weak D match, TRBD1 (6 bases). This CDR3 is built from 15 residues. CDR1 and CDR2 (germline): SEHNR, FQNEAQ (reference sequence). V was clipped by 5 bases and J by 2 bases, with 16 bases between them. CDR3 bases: TGTGCCAGCAGCAAGAATGACAGGCCAACCTACGAGCAGTACTTC. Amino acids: CASSKNDRPTYEQYF.

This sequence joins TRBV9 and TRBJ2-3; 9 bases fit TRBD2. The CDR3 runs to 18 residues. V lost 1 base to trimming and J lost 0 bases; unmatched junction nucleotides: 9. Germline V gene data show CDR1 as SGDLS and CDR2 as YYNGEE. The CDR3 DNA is TGTGCCAGCAGCGTACGCGGCGGGGGGGCTAGTAGCACAGATACGCAGTATTTT. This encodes CASSVRGGGASSTDTQYF.

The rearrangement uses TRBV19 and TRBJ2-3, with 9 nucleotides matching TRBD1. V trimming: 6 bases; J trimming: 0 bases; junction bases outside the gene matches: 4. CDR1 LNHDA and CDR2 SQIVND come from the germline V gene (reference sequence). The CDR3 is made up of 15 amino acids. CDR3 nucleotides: TGTGCCAGTAGCGGACAGGGGATTAGCACAGATACGCAGTATTTT. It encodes CASSGQGISTDTQYF.